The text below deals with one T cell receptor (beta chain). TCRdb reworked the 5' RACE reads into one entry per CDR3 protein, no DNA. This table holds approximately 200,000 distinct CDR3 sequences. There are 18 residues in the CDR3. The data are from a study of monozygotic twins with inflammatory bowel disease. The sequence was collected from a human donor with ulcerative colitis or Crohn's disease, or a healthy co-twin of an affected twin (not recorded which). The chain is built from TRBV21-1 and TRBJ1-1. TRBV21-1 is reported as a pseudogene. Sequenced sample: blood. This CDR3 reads CASSKIASRRGLGTEAFF.